This T cell receptor (beta chain) was recorded in a study of T cell responses to AZD1222 COVID-19 vaccine. Overall study findings and caveats: The span of vaccine-associated CD4 TCRs extended across spike, with dominance at 160-218 and 743-854. Close to half of spike-specific TCRs reportedly recognize unmutated variant regions.

This clone appeared a single time. Its antigen remains unidentified. Method: immunoSEQ multiplex PCR; TCRdb's copy keeps in-frame clones and lacks some. Of about 93,000 clones listed, 65% to 90% are singletons. This specimen consisted of peripheral blood, obtained on day 0 of AZD1222 vaccination. The source is an adult in good health.

CDR3 in DNA: TGTGCCAGCAGCTTTGTAGGGACAGCTATTGGCACAGATACGCAGTATTTT. Protein: CASSFVGTAIGTDTQYF. The rearrangement uses TRBV7-9 and TRBJ2-3; TRBD1 aligns across 7 bases. The CDR3 is 17 amino acids. The J segment lost 1 base and the V segment lost 3 bases, leaving 10 bases of the junction unmatched. Germline CDR1 SEHNR, CDR2 FQNEAQ (reference sequence). Full variable domain (rest looked up from reference TRBV7-9 and TRBJ2-3): DTGVSQNPRHKITKRGQNVTFRCDPISEHNRLYWYRQTLGQGPEFLTYFQNEAQLEKSRLLSDRFSAERPKGSFSTLEIQRTEQGDSAMYLCASSFVGTAIGTDTQYFGPGTRLTVL.